Listed below are T cell receptor beta chains from one sample, sequenced in a study of T cells in Graves' hyperthyroidism and ophthalmopathy. TCRdb reanalysed the multiplex PCR reads using MiXCR and keeps one entry per CDR3 protein. The sample consists of 550,000 to 800,000 distinct CDR3 sequences, 15% to 20% of them appearing once. The sequenced sample was blood. The receptor source for this set is a man over 45 with Graves' hyperthyroidism. The conserved cysteine and the conserved F or W are not part of the CDR3 here. The order of the fields is V gene, D gene, CDR3 protein. D genes are given only for firm matches.

>TRBV29-1|TRBD2
SVAFWAGGPGNEQF
>TRBV28|TRBD2
ASSSQTSGRLSSYEQY
>TRBV27|TRBD1
ASSARQGSEQF
>TRBV28|TRBD1
ASSPGTGGAYEQY
>TRBV19|NA
ASSIRRFSDCYEQY
>TRBV11-3|TRBD2
ASSSRTSGSYNEQF
>TRBV29-1|NA
SANDPSSGNTIY
>TRBV19|NA
ASSNSFGTGELF
>TRBV6-1|NA
ASSPDRGRTTNEKLF
>TRBV9|NA
ASSVAAESYNEQF
>TRBV7-9|TRBD2
ASITSGRAGTGELF
>TRBV12-3/TRBV12-4|NA
ASTQQEEHGYT
>TRBV18|NA
ASSPRVRGLNTEAF
>TRBV28|NA
ASSPGPPRKGPQH
>TRBV2|TRBD2
ASSGSGRIAEQF
>TRBV15|NA
ATSSRRDSPLH
>TRBV28|TRBD1
ASSLRTGSSYNSPLH
>TRBV11-2|TRBD2
ASSFGLAVNTGELF